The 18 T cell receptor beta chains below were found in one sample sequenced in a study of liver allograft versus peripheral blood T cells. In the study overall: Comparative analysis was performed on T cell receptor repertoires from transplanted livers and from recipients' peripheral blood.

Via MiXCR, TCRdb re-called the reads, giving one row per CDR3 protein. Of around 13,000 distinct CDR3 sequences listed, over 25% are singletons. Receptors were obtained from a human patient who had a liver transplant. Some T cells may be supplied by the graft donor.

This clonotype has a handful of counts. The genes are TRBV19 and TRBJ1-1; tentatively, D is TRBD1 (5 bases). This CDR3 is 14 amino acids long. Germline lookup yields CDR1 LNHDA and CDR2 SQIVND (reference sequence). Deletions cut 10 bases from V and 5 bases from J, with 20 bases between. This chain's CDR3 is CATMGPRARTEAFF. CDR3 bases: TGTGCCACCATGGGACCTCGCGCGAGGACTGAAGCTTTCTTT.

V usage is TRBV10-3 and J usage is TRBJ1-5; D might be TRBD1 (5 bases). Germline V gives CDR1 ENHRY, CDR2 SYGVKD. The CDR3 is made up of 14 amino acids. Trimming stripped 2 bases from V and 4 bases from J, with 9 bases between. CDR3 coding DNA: TGTGCCATCAGTGAGGGGGCTCAGAATCAGCCCCAGCATTTT. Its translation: CAISEGAQNQPQHF.

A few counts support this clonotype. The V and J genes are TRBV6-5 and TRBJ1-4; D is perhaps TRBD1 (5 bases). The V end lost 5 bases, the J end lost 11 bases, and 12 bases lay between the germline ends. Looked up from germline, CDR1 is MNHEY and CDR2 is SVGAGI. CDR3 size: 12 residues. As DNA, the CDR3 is TGTGCCAGCAGTGTGAGGGGCGGTAAACTGTTTTTT. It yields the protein CASSVRGGKLFF.

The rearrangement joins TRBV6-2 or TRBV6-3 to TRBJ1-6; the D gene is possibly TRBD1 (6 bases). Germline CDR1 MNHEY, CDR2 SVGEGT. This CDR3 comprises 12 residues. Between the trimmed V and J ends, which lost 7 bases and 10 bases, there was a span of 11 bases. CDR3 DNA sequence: TGTGCCAGCAACGGGGGCGGGTCACCCCTCCACTTT. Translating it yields CASNGGGSPLHF.

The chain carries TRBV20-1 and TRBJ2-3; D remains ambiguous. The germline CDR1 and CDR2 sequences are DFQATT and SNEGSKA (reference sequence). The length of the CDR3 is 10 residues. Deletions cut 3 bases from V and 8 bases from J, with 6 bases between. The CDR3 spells CSASRFTQYF. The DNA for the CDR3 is TGCAGTGCTAGCCGATTTACGCAGTATTTT.

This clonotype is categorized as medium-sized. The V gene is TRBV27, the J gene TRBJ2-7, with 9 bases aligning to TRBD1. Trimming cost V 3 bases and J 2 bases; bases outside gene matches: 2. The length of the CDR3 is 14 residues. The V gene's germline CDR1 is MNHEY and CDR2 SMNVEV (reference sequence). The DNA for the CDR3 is TGTGCCAGCAGTTTGGGACAGGGCACCTACGAGCAGTACTTC. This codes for CASSLGQGTYEQYF.

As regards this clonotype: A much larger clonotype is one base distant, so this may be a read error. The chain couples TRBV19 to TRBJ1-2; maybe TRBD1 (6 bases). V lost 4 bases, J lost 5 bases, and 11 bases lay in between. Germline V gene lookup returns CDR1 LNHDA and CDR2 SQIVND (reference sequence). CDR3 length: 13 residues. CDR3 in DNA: TGTGCCAGTAGTACGAAGAGGGGGTATGGCTACACCTTC. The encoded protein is CASSTKRGYGYTF.

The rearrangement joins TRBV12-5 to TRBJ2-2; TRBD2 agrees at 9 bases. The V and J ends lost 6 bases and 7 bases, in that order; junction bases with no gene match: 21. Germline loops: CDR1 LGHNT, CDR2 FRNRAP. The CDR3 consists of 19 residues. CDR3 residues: CASGRWAGDSGSGIGELFF. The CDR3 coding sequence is TGTGCTAGTGGCCGGTGGGCAGGGGATAGCGGGAGTGGAATCGGGGAGCTGTTTTTT.

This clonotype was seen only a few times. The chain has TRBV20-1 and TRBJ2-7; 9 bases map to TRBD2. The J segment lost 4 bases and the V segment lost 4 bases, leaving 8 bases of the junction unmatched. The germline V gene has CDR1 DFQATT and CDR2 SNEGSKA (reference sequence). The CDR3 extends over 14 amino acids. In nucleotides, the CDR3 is TGCAGTGCTACCCTAGCGGGAATGGTTTACGAGCAGTACTTC. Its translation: CSATLAGMVYEQYF.

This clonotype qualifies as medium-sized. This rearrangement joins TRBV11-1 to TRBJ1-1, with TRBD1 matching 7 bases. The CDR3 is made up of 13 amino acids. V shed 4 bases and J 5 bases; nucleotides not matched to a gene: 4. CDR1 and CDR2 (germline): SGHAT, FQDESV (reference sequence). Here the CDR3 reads CASSSGQETEAFF. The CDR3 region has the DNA TGTGCCAGCAGCTCAGGACAGGAGACTGAAGCTTTCTTT. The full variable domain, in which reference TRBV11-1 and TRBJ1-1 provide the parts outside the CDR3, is EAEVAQSPRYKITEKSQAVAFWCDPISGHATLYWYRQILGQGPELLVQFQDESVVDDSQLPKDRFSAERLKGVDSTLKIQPAELGDSAMYLCASSSGQETEAFFGQGTRLTVV.

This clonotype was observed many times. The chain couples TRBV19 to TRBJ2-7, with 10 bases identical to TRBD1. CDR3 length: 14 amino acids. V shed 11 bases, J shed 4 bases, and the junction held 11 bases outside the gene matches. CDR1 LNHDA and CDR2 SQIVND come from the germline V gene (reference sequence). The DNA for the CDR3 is TGTGCCCACTCCCCTGGACAGGGGGGATACGAGCAGTACTTC. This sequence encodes CAHSPGQGGYEQYF.

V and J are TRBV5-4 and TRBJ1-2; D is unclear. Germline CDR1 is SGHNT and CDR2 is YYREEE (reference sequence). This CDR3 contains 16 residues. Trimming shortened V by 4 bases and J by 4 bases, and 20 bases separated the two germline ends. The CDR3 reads CASSPGPDALRYGYTF. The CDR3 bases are TGTGCCAGCAGCCCGGGTCCAGATGCCCTGCGCTATGGCTACACCTTC.

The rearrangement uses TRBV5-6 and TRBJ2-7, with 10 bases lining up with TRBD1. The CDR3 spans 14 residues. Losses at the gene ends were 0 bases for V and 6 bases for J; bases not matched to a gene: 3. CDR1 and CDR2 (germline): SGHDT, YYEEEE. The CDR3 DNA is TGTGCCAGCAGCTTGGGGGGGACAGGGGTCGAGCAGTACTTC. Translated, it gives CASSLGGTGVEQYF.

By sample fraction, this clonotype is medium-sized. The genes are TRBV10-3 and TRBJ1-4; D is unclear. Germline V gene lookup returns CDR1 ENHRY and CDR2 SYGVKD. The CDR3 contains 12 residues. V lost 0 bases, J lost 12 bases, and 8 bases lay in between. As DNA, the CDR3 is TGTGCCATCAGTGAGTCTGAGAGGGAACTGTTTTTT. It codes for CAISESERELFF.

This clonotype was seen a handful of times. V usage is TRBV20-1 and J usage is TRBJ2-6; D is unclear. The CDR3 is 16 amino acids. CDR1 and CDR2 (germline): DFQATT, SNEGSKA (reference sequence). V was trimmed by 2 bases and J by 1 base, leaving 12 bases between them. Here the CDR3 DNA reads TGCAGTGCTAGACGTCCTGGAGCATCTGGGGCCAACGTCCTGACTTTC. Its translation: CSARRPGASGANVLTF.

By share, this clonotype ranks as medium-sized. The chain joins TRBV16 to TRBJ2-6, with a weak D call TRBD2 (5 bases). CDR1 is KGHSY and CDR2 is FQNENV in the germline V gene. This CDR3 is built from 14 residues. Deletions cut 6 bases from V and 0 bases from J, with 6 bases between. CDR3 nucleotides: TGTGCCAGCAGTGGGAGCTCTGGGGCCAACGTCCTGACTTTC. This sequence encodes CASSGSSGANVLTF.

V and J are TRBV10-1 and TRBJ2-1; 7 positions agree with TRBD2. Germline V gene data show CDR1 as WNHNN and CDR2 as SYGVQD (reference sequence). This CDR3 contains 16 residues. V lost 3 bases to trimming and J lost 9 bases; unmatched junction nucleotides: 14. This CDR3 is CASSEGDYLSGGEQFF. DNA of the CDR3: TGCGCCAGCAGTGAAGGGGACTACCTATCGGGGGGTGAGCAGTTCTTC.

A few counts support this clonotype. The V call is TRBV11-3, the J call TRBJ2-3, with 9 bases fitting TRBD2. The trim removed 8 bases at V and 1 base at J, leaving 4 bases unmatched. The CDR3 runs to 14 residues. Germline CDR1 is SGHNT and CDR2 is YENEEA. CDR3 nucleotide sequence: TGTGCCAGCTCTCGGACTAGCGGCACAGATACGCAGTATTTT. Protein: CASSRTSGTDTQYF.